This TCR beta chain comes out of a study of blood T cell repertoires in COVID-19. Overall study: The United States, Italy and Spain were the sources of the acute and convalescent COVID-19 samples.

Seattle's enrolled individuals joined amid active infection and were then monitored longitudinally. Under the authors' procedure: Nucleated cell number was recorded as an estimate derived from reference gene primer amplification. Libraries were prepared by immunoSEQ multiplex PCR; TCRdb keeps only in-frame clonotypes and omits some of them. V and J calls and clone size follow that table, whereas D and trimming were derived from the DNA. Of about 250,000 clones in the sample, approximately 85% are singletons; the top ten hold 5.5% to 6%. Per the germline V gene, CDR1 is SGHNT and CDR2 is YENEEA. V was clipped by 3 bases and J by 6 bases, with 15 bases between them. The length of the CDR3 is 14 residues. This clone was counted only a few times.

Sequencing was carried out using peripheral blood. This chain connects TRBV11-3 to TRBJ2-7, with a weak D call TRBD1 (6 bases). This clonotype was sampled from a woman aged 80 or over with COVID-19, enrolled during active disease. The CDR3 DNA sequence: TGTGCCAGCAGCTTGGGACATTCGGGGCGCGAGCAGTACTTC. Its protein product is CASSLGHSGREQYF. Filled out from reference TRBV11-3 and TRBJ2-7, the complete variable domain reads EAGVVQSPRYKIIEKKQPVAFWCNPISGHNTLYWYLQNLGQGPELLIRYENEEAVDDSQLPKDRFSAERLKGVDSTLKIQPAELGDSAVYLCASSLGHSGREQYFGPGTRLTVT.